A single sample is the source of the 15 T cell receptor beta chains below, sequenced in a study of tumor-infiltrating lymphocytes in localized non-small cell lung cancer. Libraries were prepared by immunoSEQ multiplex PCR; TCRdb keeps only in-frame clonotypes and omits some of them. The sample carries about 11,000 clones, about 86% recorded once. Sequencing used uninvolved lung tissue not adjacent to the tumor. All receptors come from a human donor with non-small cell lung cancer.

Comments on this clone: The junction differs from germline at one of its ends, possibly a read error. This rearrangement joins TRBV7-7 to TRBJ2-5; possible D gene TRBD2, 5 bases. Germline V gene sequence: CDR1 SSHAT, CDR2 FNYEAQ (reference sequence). This CDR3 is built from 16 residues. The CDR3: CASSLLAGPDGETQYF. The DNA for the CDR3 is TGTGCTAGCAGCTTATTGGCGGGTCCGGACGGGGAGACCCAGTACTTC. Filled out from reference TRBV7-7 and TRBJ2-5, the complete variable domain reads GAGVSQSPRYKVTKRGQDVTLRCDPISSHATLYWYQQALGQGPEFLTYFNYEAQPDKSGLPSDRFSAERPEGSISTLTIQRTEQRDSAMYRCASSLLAGPDGETQYFGPGTRLLVL.

This CDR3 is CASSLAAGSYEQYF. The CDR3 DNA follows: TGTGCCAGCAGCTTAGCCGCCGGTTCCTACGAGCAGTACTTC. This chain uses TRBV11-2 with TRBJ2-7; D uncertain. Trimming stripped 1 base from V and 1 base from J, with 8 bases between. Per the germline V gene, CDR1 is SGHAT and CDR2 is FQNNGV. The CDR3 totals 14 residues. The full variable domain, its missing parts supplied by reference TRBV11-2 and TRBJ2-7, is EAGVAQSPRYKIIEKRQSVAFWCNPISGHATLYWYQQILGQGPKLLIQFQNNGVVDDSQLPKDRFSAERLKGVDSTLKIQPAKLEDSAVYLCASSLAAGSYEQYFGPGTRLTVT.

The chain links TRBV6-1 to TRBJ2-7, with TRBD1 matching over 8 bases. The germline gives CDR1 MNHNS, CDR2 SASEGT. The CDR3 has 15 amino acids. The V segment lost 5 bases and the J segment 4 bases; nucleotides outside the gene matches: 10. DNA of the CDR3: TGTGCCAGCAGTTCACAGGGGGATGCTGGGTACGAGCAGTACTTC. Its translation is CASSSQGDAGYEQYF.

This chain joins TRBV11-2 and TRBJ1-1; no reliable D call. There are 15 residues in the CDR3. Trimming shortened V by 1 base and J by 1 base, and 10 bases separated the two germline ends. Germline assignment: CDR1 SGHAT and CDR2 FQNNGV. Here the CDR3 reads CASSLVSRRNTEAFF. The CDR3 coding sequence is TGTGCCAGCAGCTTAGTGAGTAGGCGGAACACTGAAGCTTTCTTT.

The rearrangement uses TRBV5-1 and TRBJ2-5; 8 bases align to TRBD2. CDR1 is SGHRS and CDR2 is YFSETQ in the germline V gene. The J segment lost 5 bases and the V segment lost 4 bases, leaving 10 bases of the junction unmatched. The CDR3 runs to 15 residues. CDR3 protein: CASSRGSSGGETQYF. In DNA, the CDR3 is TGCGCCAGCAGCCGGGGATCGAGCGGGGGCGAGACCCAGTACTTC.

The rearrangement links TRBV5-3 to TRBJ1-2; D is unclear. TRBV5-3 counts as an open reading frame of uncertain function. Trimming cost V 0 bases and J 6 bases, with 12 bases left between them. CDR3 size: 14 residues. CDR3 residues: CARSLGWILHGYTF. In DNA, the CDR3 is TGTGCCAGAAGCTTGGGGTGGATTTTACATGGCTACACCTTC.

This clone was counted a few times. The CDR3 DNA is TGTGCCAGCAGTTTTCAGGGCACAGATACGCAGTATTTT. It yields the protein CASSFQGTDTQYF. This sequence joins TRBV5-6 and TRBJ2-3; D unclear. CDR1 and CDR2 (germline): SGHDT, YYEEEE. With 5 bases removed from V and 1 base from J, the gap between germline ends came to 8 bases. This CDR3 region has 13 residues.

Written as DNA, the CDR3 is TGTGCCAGCAGCTTTAGACCAGGGGGTGAGAATGAGCAGTTCTTC. It yields the protein CASSFRPGGENEQFF. This chain uses TRBV11-1 with TRBJ2-1; 7 bases map to TRBD1. CDR3 length equals 15 residues. Germline V gene sequence: CDR1 SGHAT, CDR2 FQDESV (reference sequence). The V segment lost 3 bases and the J segment 7 bases; nucleotides outside the gene matches: 9.

This clone was seen a single time. The chain recombines TRBV7-2 with TRBJ1-1, with D maybe TRBD1 (5 bases). This CDR3 contains 16 residues. With 2 bases removed from V and 0 bases from J, the gap between germline ends came to 13 bases. In germline, CDR1 is SGHTA, CDR2 FQGNSA. The CDR3, as DNA: TGTGCCAGCAGCTTACCCGCGGGGGAGATGAACACTGAAGCTTTCTTT. This translates into CASSLPAGEMNTEAFF. Full variable domain (outside the CDR3, taken from reference TRBV7-2 and TRBJ1-1): GAGVSQSPSNKVTEKGKDVELRCDPISGHTALYWYRQSLGQGLEFLIYFQGNSAPDKSGLPSDRFSAERTGGSVSTLTIQRTQQEDSAVYLCASSLPAGEMNTEAFFGQGTRLTVV.

The chain carries TRBV7-2 and TRBJ1-5; D is unclear. Germline loops: CDR1 SGHTA, CDR2 FQGNSA. V gave up 7 bases and J gave up 1 base, with 14 bases separating them. The CDR3 length is 15 residues. The CDR3 protein is CASNTRAGSNQPQHF. CDR3 nucleotide sequence: TGTGCCAGCAACACGCGGGCCGGGAGCAATCAGCCCCAGCATTTT.

This chain links TRBV7-9 with TRBJ1-2; TRBD1 matches at 11 bases. The CDR3 loop spans 15 amino acids. Germline values: CDR1 SEHNR, CDR2 FQNEAQ (reference sequence). After removal of 1 base from V and 5 bases from J, the junction contained 3 bases not matched to a gene. The DNA for the CDR3 is TGTGCCAGCAGCTTAGATGGGGACAGGGGGTATGGCTACACCTTC. Its protein is CASSLDGDRGYGYTF.

The V gene is TRBV7-6, the J gene TRBJ1-4, with TRBD1 identical over 8 bases. Germline V CDR1 and CDR2: SGHVS, FNYEAQ. The CDR3 runs 14 residues. The trim removed 6 bases at V and 7 bases at J, leaving 7 bases unmatched. The CDR3 sequence: CASRETGAGEKLFF. The CDR3 coding sequence is TGTGCCAGCAGGGAGACAGGGGCGGGTGAAAAACTGTTTTTT.

The V call is TRBV28, the J call TRBJ1-4, with D hard to call. The CDR3 is 14 residues long. Looked up from germline, CDR1 is MDHEN and CDR2 is SYDVKM. With 6 bases removed from V and 5 bases from J, the gap between germline ends came to 13 bases. This CDR3 is CASRVEGPNEKLFF. The CDR3 bases are TGTGCCAGCAGGGTCGAGGGCCCGAATGAAAAACTGTTTTTT.

This sequence joins TRBV7-2 and TRBJ1-1; 8 bases agree with TRBD1. This CDR3 has 17 amino acids. Germline CDR1 and CDR2: SGHTA and FQGNSA. V lost 5 bases to trimming and J lost 1 base; unmatched junction nucleotides: 12. DNA for the CDR3: TGTGCCAGCAGCCCGCCAGGGGGCACCCGCAAGAACACTGAAGCTTTCTTT. It yields the protein CASSPPGGTRKNTEAFF.

The chain combines TRBV6-5 with TRBJ1-1, with D unresolved. Trimming removed 5 bases at V and 1 base at J, with 11 bases between. From germline, CDR1 is MNHEY and CDR2 SVGAGI. The CDR3 covers 14 residues. CDR3 amino acids: CASSAGFGNTEAFF. CDR3 DNA: TGTGCCAGCAGTGCGGGATTTGGGAACACTGAAGCTTTCTTT.